Listed here are 32 T cell receptor beta chains from one sample, sequenced in a study of blood T cells in healthy people across ages. Combining a sample-barcoded 5' primer with a J-beta primer mix, a second PCR ran for 7 to 11 cycles. TCRdb used MiXCR to reprocess the 5' RACE reads, holding one entry per CDR3 protein. The sample comprises approximately 800,000 distinct CDR3 sequences, around 24% of which are singletons, and 2.5% to 3.5% rests with the top ten. These data were also filed under a second study, of T cells of mothers and their children.

Sequencing used blood. Source of these receptors: a boy under 18 in good health.

This chain joins TRBV5-1 and TRBJ2-3; 7 bases map to TRBD2. The CDR3 runs 16 residues. The trim removed 4 bases at V and 4 bases at J, leaving 12 bases unmatched. Germline V gene data show CDR1 as SGHRS and CDR2 as YFSETQ. CDR3 in amino acids: CASSPFGLGGADTQYF. The CDR3 coding sequence is TGCGCCAGCAGCCCGTTCGGACTAGGCGGAGCAGATACGCAGTATTTT.

The V gene is TRBV12-3 or TRBV12-4, the J gene TRBJ2-1, with D perhaps matching TRBD1 or TRBD2 (5 bases each). The CDR3 is made up of 13 amino acids. Between the trimmed V and J ends, which lost 4 bases and 6 bases, there was a span of 10 bases. The CDR3 spells CASSWGRSNEQFF. The CDR3 DNA follows: TGTGCCAGCAGTTGGGGGAGATCCAATGAGCAGTTCTTC.

This clonotype was observed a few times. The CDR3 sequence: CAARGFNQPQHF. The CDR3 bases are TGTGCCGCAAGGGGTTTTAATCAGCCCCAGCATTTT. This chain joins TRBV10-3 and TRBJ1-5; TRBD1 might be the D (5 bases). The CDR3 consists of 12 residues. V was clipped by 11 bases and J by 4 bases, with 12 bases between them. CDR1 is ENHRY, CDR2 SYGVKD, per germline.

The count of this clonotype is one. The chain is built from TRBV7-9 and TRBJ2-7, with 7 nucleotides matching TRBD2. The CDR3 is 14 residues long. V lost 4 bases and J lost 6; bases outside the gene matches: 9. Germline loops: CDR1 SEHNR, CDR2 FQNEAQ (reference sequence). For the CDR3, the DNA is TGTGCCAGCAGCTCGGAAGGACTAGGTGGCGAGCAGTACTTC. It translates to CASSSEGLGGEQYF.

This clonotype was seen only a few times. The chain carries TRBV5-1 and TRBJ1-3; D is ambiguous. Looked up from germline, CDR1 is SGHRS and CDR2 is YFSETQ. Trimming took off 4 bases at V and 7 bases at J, with 18 bases between the two ends. This CDR3 is built from 15 residues. Here the CDR3 DNA reads TGCGCCAGCAGCCCCTCTTTGGGGTCGGGGAACACCATATATTTT. Translated: CASSPSLGSGNTIYF.

The rearrangement joins TRBV2 to TRBJ2-1; maybe TRBD1 (6 bases). The CDR3 is made up of 15 amino acids. The ends were cut back, 6 bases at V and 2 bases at J, with 14 bases in the middle. The germline gives CDR1 SNHLY, CDR2 FYNNEI. The CDR3 sequence is CASSEQGPPYNEQFF. DNA for the CDR3: TGTGCCAGCAGCGAACAGGGTCCTCCCTACAATGAGCAGTTCTTC.

The rearrangement uses TRBV6-4 and TRBJ2-7; 7 bases agree with TRBD1. The germline gives CDR1 MRHNA, CDR2 SNTAGT. The J segment lost 8 bases and the V segment lost 4 bases, leaving 8 bases of the junction unmatched. The CDR3 consists of 13 residues. The CDR3 loop reads CASSALDRAKQYF. As DNA, the CDR3 is TGTGCCAGCAGTGCCCTAGACAGGGCCAAGCAGTACTTC.

This clonotype has just a few counts. This chain uses TRBV15 with TRBJ2-3; 7 nucleotides agree with TRBD1. V lost 0 bases to trimming and J lost 3 bases; unmatched junction nucleotides: 6. The germline CDR1 and CDR2 sequences are LNHNV and YYDKDF (reference sequence). The CDR3 contains 16 residues. In nucleotides, the CDR3 is TGTGCCACCAGCAGAGAAAGGGGGCGAGGTACAGATACGCAGTATTTT. This codes for CATSRERGRGTDTQYF.

This chain uses TRBV29-1 with TRBJ1-2, with 11 bases identical to TRBD1. V shed 6 bases and J 8 bases; nucleotides not matched to a gene: 11. CDR3 length: 14 amino acids. Germline assignment: CDR1 SQVTM and CDR2 ANQGSEA. The CDR3 DNA is TGCAGCGTCGGAGGGGTGGGACAGGGGGAAGGCTACACCTTC. The encoded protein is CSVGGVGQGEGYTF.

The chain uses TRBV6-6 and TRBJ1-1; 8 bases fit TRBD1. Germline CDR1 is MNHNY and CDR2 is SVGAGI (reference sequence). V trimming: 4 bases; J trimming: 0 bases; junction bases outside the gene matches: 4. This CDR3 has 15 amino acids. The CDR3 region is CASSLLQGVNTEAFF. As DNA, the CDR3 is TGTGCCAGCAGTTTATTACAGGGGGTGAACACTGAAGCTTTCTTT.

This clonotype has only a few counts. V is TRBV20-1 and J is TRBJ1-1; no firm D call. Trimming took 3 bases from V and 1 from J, leaving 6 bases between them. The length of the CDR3 is 12 residues. Per the germline V gene, CDR1 is DFQATT and CDR2 is SNEGSKA (reference sequence). CDR3 residues: CSASTPNTEAFF. The DNA of the CDR3 is TGCAGTGCTAGTACTCCGAACACTGAAGCTTTCTTT.

This clonotype was counted only a few times. The rearrangement uses TRBV7-9 and TRBJ2-7, with D maybe TRBD2 (6 bases). V dropped 5 bases and J dropped 3 bases, with 14 bases sitting between them. Germline values: CDR1 SEHNR, CDR2 FQNEAQ (reference sequence). There are 14 residues in the CDR3. The CDR3 is CASSISWRGYEQYF. The CDR3 DNA follows: TGTGCCAGCAGCATTAGCTGGCGGGGCTACGAGCAGTACTTC.

This clonotype occurred a few times. This rearrangement joins TRBV12-3 or TRBV12-4 to TRBJ1-1, with D perhaps matching TRBD1 (5 bases). Trimming removed 6 bases at V and 1 base at J, with 12 bases between. The CDR3 is made up of 14 amino acids. In nucleotides, the CDR3 is TGTGCCAGCAGGGTAGGGGTGGGGAACACTGAAGCTTTCTTT. This sequence encodes CASRVGVGNTEAFF.

In its sample, this clonotype was seen a few times. The chain employs TRBV10-3 and TRBJ2-2; D is unclear. From germline, CDR1 is ENHRY and CDR2 SYGVKD. The CDR3 sequence is 13 residues long. V lost 6 bases and J lost 4, with 9 bases in between. The CDR3 reads CAIRTVGTGELFF. The CDR3 nucleotides are TGTGCCATCAGGACGGTGGGCACCGGGGAGCTGTTTTTT.

The chain combines TRBV4-1 with TRBJ1-2; possibly TRBD1 for D (5 bases). CDR1 is MGHRA and CDR2 is YSYEKL in the germline V gene. The CDR3 has 15 residues. The ends were cut back, 3 bases at V and 3 bases at J, with 14 bases in the middle. The CDR3 region is CASSHPGAGDYGYTF. CDR3 nucleotide sequence: TGCGCCAGCAGCCACCCCGGGGCAGGTGACTATGGCTACACCTTC.

This clonotype was found many times. The chain links TRBV28 to TRBJ1-4; D unresolved. CDR3 length equals 13 residues. Germline lookup yields CDR1 MDHEN and CDR2 SYDVKM. Trimming stripped 3 bases from V and 8 bases from J, with 10 bases between. The CDR3 DNA is TGTGCCAGCAGTTTGCAGGTTGACGAAAAACTGTTTTTT. It encodes CASSLQVDEKLFF. Together with reference TRBV28 and TRBJ1-4, the CDR3 gives the full variable domain: DVKVTQSSRYLVKRTGEKVFLECVQDMDHENMFWYRQDPGLGLRLIYFSYDVKMKEKGDIPEGYSVSREKKERFSLILESASTNQTSMYLCASSLQVDEKLFFGSGTQLSVL.

This clonotype was picked up a small number of times. The rearrangement links TRBV29-1 to TRBJ1-1; D not resolved. Trimming took 4 bases from V and 2 from J, leaving 11 bases between them. The germline CDR1 and CDR2 sequences are SQVTM and ANQGSEA. The CDR3 loop spans 13 amino acids. The CDR3 loop reads CSVAPRGNTEAFF. DNA of the CDR3: TGCAGCGTTGCCCCCCGTGGAAACACTGAAGCTTTCTTT.

CDR3 residues: CAISDRGGAGEQYF. In nucleotides, the CDR3 is TGTGCCATCAGTGACCGCGGGGGGGCGGGAGAGCAGTACTTC. V is TRBV10-3 and J is TRBJ2-7, with 9 bases that match TRBD2. Trimming at V came to 3 bases and at J to 7 bases, leaving 7 bases not matched to a gene. This CDR3 has 14 residues. The germline V gene encodes CDR1 ENHRY and CDR2 SYGVKD.

The chain has TRBV28 and TRBJ2-7, with 7 nucleotides matching TRBD1. There are 14 residues in the CDR3. Germline values: CDR1 MDHEN, CDR2 SYDVKM. V trimming: 6 bases; J trimming: 2 bases; junction bases outside the gene matches: 7. The CDR3 here is CASSRQTGAYEQYF. In DNA form, the CDR3 reads TGTGCCAGCAGCCGACAAACAGGGGCCTACGAGCAGTACTTC.

This clonotype showed up just a few times. The rearrangement links TRBV7-9 to TRBJ2-5; 12 bases match TRBD1. With the DNA end fitting TRBJ2-7 better, the J assignment may be wrong. This CDR3 comprises 16 residues. Germline V gene lookup returns CDR1 SEHNR and CDR2 FQNEAQ (reference sequence). The CDR3, as DNA: TGTGCCAGCAGCTTAGCGGCAGGGACAGGGGGCGACGAGCAGTACTTC. This codes for CASSLAAGTGGDEQYF.

About this clonotype: The junction departs from the called germline gene at one end, perhaps through a read error. The rearrangement uses TRBV3-1 and TRBJ2-5; 14 nucleotides align to TRBD2. Germline-derived CDR1 and CDR2 are LGHDT and YNNKEL (reference sequence). The CDR3 is made up of 13 amino acids. As DNA, the CDR3 is TGTGCCAGCAGTCTTGGACTAGCGGGGGGCCCACGCTTC. Its protein is CASSLGLAGGPRF.

As for this clonotype: In this CDR3 the conserved last residue, phenylalanine or tryptophan, is missing, so a read error is likely. The V and J genes are TRBV6-4 and TRBJ2-5, with D uncertain. The CDR3 length is 11 residues. CDR1 and CDR2 from the germline V gene are MRHNA and SNTAGT. V lost 2 bases and J 4 bases, leaving 2 bases between the germline ends. Here the CDR3 reads CASSDRETQYL. Written as DNA, the CDR3 is TGTGCCAGCAGTGACAGAGAGACCCAGTACCTC.

This clonotype was found a few times. This rearrangement joins TRBV11-2 to TRBJ2-1; possibly TRBD1 or TRBD2 for D (6 bases each). The V and J ends lost 2 bases and 7 bases respectively, with 12 bases between them. The V gene's germline CDR1 is SGHAT and CDR2 FQNNGV. The CDR3 consists of 14 residues. The CDR3 region is CASSLRSGANEQFF. The DNA of the CDR3 is TGTGCCAGCAGCTTAAGGTCGGGGGCGAATGAGCAGTTCTTC.

This clonotype was counted between two and nine times. The chain employs TRBV6-5 and TRBJ2-7; a weak D match, TRBD2 (7 bases). The closer fit of TRBJ2-1 to the DNA end suggests the J call may be wrong. The V gene's germline CDR1 is MNHEY and CDR2 SVGAGI. The CDR3 is 14 residues long. The CDR3: CASRRGGATNEQFF. The CDR3 DNA sequence: TGTGCCAGCAGGCGTGGGGGGGCTACGAATGAGCAGTTCTTC.

This clonotype was recorded a few times. This chain joins TRBV20-1 and TRBJ1-2; 7 bases match TRBD1. This CDR3 has 14 residues. Germline values: CDR1 DFQATT, CDR2 SNEGSKA (reference sequence). The ends lost 0 bases at V and 4 bases at J; junction bases unmatched: 5. CDR3 nucleotide sequence: TGCAGTGCTAGAGAAGAGGGGGACAGCTATGGCTACACCTTC. Translating gives CSAREEGDSYGYTF.

This clonotype appeared a few times. V and J are TRBV3-1 and TRBJ2-1, with D perhaps TRBD2 (6 bases). The germline V gene has CDR1 LGHDT and CDR2 YNNKEL (reference sequence). Trimming pared 8 bases from V and 6 bases from J, leaving 17 bases between. The CDR3 contains 14 residues. The CDR3 DNA follows: TGTGCCAGCGCCCGAGGAGGGCGCGTCAATGAGCAGTTCTTC. This codes for CASARGGRVNEQFF.

In its sample, this clonotype was seen a few times. The chain is built from TRBV7-9 and TRBJ2-1; D may be TRBD1 or TRBD2 (6 bases each). Per the germline V gene, CDR1 is SEHNR and CDR2 is FQNEAQ (reference sequence). The CDR3 length is 17 residues. Trimming cost V 5 bases and J 0 bases, with 17 bases left between them. Here the CDR3 reads CASSIYRGDLSYNEQFF. DNA of the CDR3: TGTGCCAGCAGCATTTATAGGGGGGACCTCTCCTACAATGAGCAGTTCTTC.

The rearrangement links TRBV9 to TRBJ2-1; 10 bases are shared with TRBD2. The CDR3 loop spans 11 amino acids. From germline, CDR1 is SGDLS and CDR2 YYNGEE. With V trimmed by 8 bases and J by 9 bases, 2 bases remained unmatched. The CDR3 DNA follows: TGTGCCAGTGAGCGGGGGGGTGAGCAGTTCTTC. The encoded protein is CASERGGEQFF.

This clonotype was observed a few times. The V call is TRBV11-2, the J call TRBJ2-5; D tentatively reads TRBD1 or TRBD2 (5 bases each). The CDR3 is 16 amino acids. Germline loops: CDR1 SGHAT, CDR2 FQNNGV. Trimming cost V 5 bases and J 5 bases, with 21 bases left between them. The CDR3: CASSVSRDPELETQYF. The DNA of the CDR3 is TGTGCCAGCAGCGTCTCCCGGGACCCAGAGTTGGAGACCCAGTACTTC.

This chain uses TRBV28 with TRBJ2-2, with D hard to call. V lost 4 bases, J lost 1 base, and 4 bases lay in between. Germline loops: CDR1 MDHEN, CDR2 SYDVKM. There are 13 residues in the CDR3. The DNA of the CDR3 is TGTGCCAGCAGTTCAGAGAACACCGGGGAGCTGTTTTTT. Translated: CASSSENTGELFF.

The V and J genes are TRBV20-1 and TRBJ1-5; maybe TRBD1 (6 bases). The CDR3 runs 12 residues. V was shortened by 4 bases and J by 4 bases, with 8 bases between the two germline ends. The germline V gene has CDR1 DFQATT and CDR2 SNEGSKA (reference sequence). CDR3 bases: TGCAGTGCTAAAGGGGGTAATCAGCCCCAGCATTTT. This sequence encodes CSAKGGNQPQHF.

The V call is TRBV29-1, the J call TRBJ2-7, with 8 bases matching TRBD1. This CDR3 spans 12 amino acids. The germline V gene encodes CDR1 SQVTM and CDR2 ANQGSEA. Here the CDR3 DNA reads TGCCCGCCGGGACAGGTGGACTACGAGCAGTACTTC. Translating it yields CPPGQVDYEQYF.